This entry is about one TCR beta chain. Antigen: not known. This sample is part of a study of CD8 T cells in ankylosing spondylitis. Molecular-barcoded quantitative 5'-RACE produced these TCR beta libraries. MiXCR was run by TCRdb on the 5' RACE reads, yielding one entry per CDR3 protein. The sample comprises 75,000 to 95,000 distinct CDR3 sequences, about 9% of which are singletons, and about a third rests with the top ten. The germline CDR1 and CDR2 sequences are GTSNPN and SVGIG (reference sequence). The CDR3 is made up of 13 amino acids. The V end lost 2 bases, the J end lost 0 bases, and 8 bases lay between the germline ends. Study-wide findings and caveats: In reactive arthritis synovial fluid and blood, some motif variants had been reported before. Within ankylosing spondylitis blood, a TCR beta motif made up of seven to nine highly homologous variants appeared to be characteristic. CD8+ cells made up the disease-linked clones, which were relatively rare in peripheral blood.

This TCR was recovered from a male donor with ankylosing spondylitis. The sequenced sample consisted of blood, either unsorted or a sorted T cell fraction (not recorded which). The rearrangement links TRBV30 to TRBJ2-7; D is unclear. The CDR3 region has the DNA TGTGCCTGGAGTTCCGGTATCTCCTACGAGCAGTACTTC. Encoded protein: CAWSSGISYEQYF.